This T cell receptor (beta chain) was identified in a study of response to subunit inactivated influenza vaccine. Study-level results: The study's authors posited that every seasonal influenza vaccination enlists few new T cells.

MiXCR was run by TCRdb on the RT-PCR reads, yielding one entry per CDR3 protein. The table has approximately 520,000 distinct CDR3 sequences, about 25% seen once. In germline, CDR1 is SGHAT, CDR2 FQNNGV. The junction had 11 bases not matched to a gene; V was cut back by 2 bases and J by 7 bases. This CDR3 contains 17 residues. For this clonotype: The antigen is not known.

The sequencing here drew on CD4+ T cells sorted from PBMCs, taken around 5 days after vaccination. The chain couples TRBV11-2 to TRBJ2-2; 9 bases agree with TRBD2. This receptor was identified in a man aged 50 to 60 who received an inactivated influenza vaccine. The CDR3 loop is CASSLITAGGIIGELFF. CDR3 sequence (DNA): TGTGCCAGCAGCTTAATTACAGCGGGGGGCATCATCGGGGAGCTGTTTTTT.